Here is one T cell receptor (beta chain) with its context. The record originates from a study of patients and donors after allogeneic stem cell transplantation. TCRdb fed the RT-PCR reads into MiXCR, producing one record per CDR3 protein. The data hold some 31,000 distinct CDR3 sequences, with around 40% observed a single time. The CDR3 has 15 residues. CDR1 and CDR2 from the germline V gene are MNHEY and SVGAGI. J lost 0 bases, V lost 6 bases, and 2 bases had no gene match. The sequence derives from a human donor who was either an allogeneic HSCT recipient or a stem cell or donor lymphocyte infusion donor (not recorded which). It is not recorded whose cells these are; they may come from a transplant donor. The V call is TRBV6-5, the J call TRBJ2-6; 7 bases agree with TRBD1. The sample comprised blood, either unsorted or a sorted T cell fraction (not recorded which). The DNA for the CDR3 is TGTGCCAGCAGCGGACAGGTCTCTGGGGCCAACGTCCTGACTTTC. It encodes CASSGQVSGANVLTF.